The 29 T cell receptor beta chains below come from one sample, sequenced in a study of T cell repertoires in cytomegalovirus infection (dated by TCRdb to the late 2010s). Instrument on record: Illumina HiSeq 1500. Using fastp trimming at Q25 and MiXCR clonotype assembly, TCRdb reanalyzed the public sequencing data and kept in-frame beta chains. All rows with the same CDR3 protein become a single entry with the most common DNA and genes. The sample profile shows about 740,000 distinct CDR3 sequences; 35% to 45% of them were found once. In total, the top ten clones hold about 2.8% of the sample. Sequenced: PBMCs. These receptors were obtained from a human donor in good health (CMV status not recorded). Some clones in this sample may be carry-over from other donors' samples.

Worth noting for this clonotype: Germline is not matched at one junction end, which may reflect a read error. The gene calls are TRBV28 and TRBJ2-2; D is possibly TRBD2 (6 bases). The CDR3 is 15 residues long. Germline V gene data show CDR1 as MDHEN and CDR2 as SYDVKM. The CDR3 DNA follows: TGTGCCAGCAGTTTCGGGTCGGGAGAGACCGGTGAGCTGTTTTTT. Protein product: CASSFGSGETGELFF.

This clonotype occurred a few times. The chain carries TRBV6-5 and TRBJ1-2, with D unresolved. The CDR3 is 15 amino acids. Trimming stripped 6 bases from V and 4 bases from J, with 18 bases between. Germline V gene data show CDR1 as MNHEY and CDR2 as SVGAGI. The CDR3 DNA reads TGTGCCAGCAGCCCCTTTGAGGAGGGTCCCTATGGCTACACCTTC. Translating it yields CASSPFEEGPYGYTF.

V and J are TRBV20-1 and TRBJ2-1; 12 bases align to TRBD2. Germline CDR1 and CDR2: DFQATT and SNEGSKA (reference sequence). This CDR3 comprises 14 residues. The V segment lost 6 bases and the J segment 10 bases; nucleotides outside the gene matches: 10. CDR3 coding DNA: TGCAGTGCCTCTAGCGGGAGGGGCCTCGGGGAGCAGTTCTTC. Its translation: CSASSGRGLGEQFF.

This clonotype was counted at least ten times. The chain links TRBV7-2 to TRBJ2-3; D may be TRBD1 or TRBD2 (6 bases each). V dropped 7 bases and J dropped 6 bases, with 17 bases sitting between them. Germline V lookup: CDR1 SGHTA, CDR2 FQGNSA. The CDR3 is 14 residues long. CDR3 in DNA: TGTGCCAGCAAAGGGGGGCTGAAAGCGGATACGCAGTATTTT. Protein: CASKGGLKADTQYF.

This clonotype was recorded a few times. The chain carries TRBV28 and TRBJ1-2, with unresolved D. CDR3 length: 12 residues. V gave up 10 bases and J gave up 4 bases, with 13 bases separating them. The germline V gene encodes CDR1 MDHEN and CDR2 SYDVKM. CDR3 loop: CATVALGYGYTF. The CDR3, as DNA: TGTGCCACCGTTGCTCTTGGCTATGGCTACACCTTC.

This clonotype has a handful of counts. CDR3 region: CASRGIGYTIYF. The CDR3 DNA sequence: TGTGCCAGCAGGGGGATAGGGTACACCATATATTTT. The chain has TRBV6-6 and TRBJ1-3; unclear D gene. The CDR3 extends over 12 amino acids. Trimming removed 6 bases at V and 8 bases at J, with 11 bases between. The germline V gene has CDR1 MNHNY and CDR2 SVGAGI (reference sequence).

Only a few counts were recorded for this clonotype. The chain is built from TRBV24-1 and TRBJ1-1; no clear D gene. Germline V gene lookup returns CDR1 KGHDR and CDR2 SFDVKD. The CDR3 covers 12 residues. The ends were cut back, 3 bases at V and 7 bases at J, with 8 bases in the middle. The CDR3 coding sequence is TGTGCCACCAGTGATAGGTCGGGTGAAGCTTTCTTT. Protein: CATSDRSGEAFF.

V is TRBV28 and J is TRBJ2-1; 9 nucleotides align to TRBD1. The V and J ends lost 3 bases and 1 base, in that order; junction bases with no gene match: 4. The germline V gene has CDR1 MDHEN and CDR2 SYDVKM. The CDR3 consists of 16 residues. The DNA of the CDR3 is TGTGCCAGCAGTTTGCCCGGGACAGGGTCCTACAATGAGCAGTTCTTC. Amino acid sequence: CASSLPGTGSYNEQFF.

This clonotype has a handful of counts. The chain's CDR3 is CASRTTAGSGYTF. CDR3 nucleotides: TGTGCCAGCAGAACGACAGCCGGGAGTGGCTACACCTTC. The gene calls are TRBV2 and TRBJ1-2; D is possibly TRBD1 (5 bases). Trimming left V 6 bases short and J 7 bases short, with 15 bases between. CDR1 is SNHLY and CDR2 is FYNNEI in the germline V gene. The CDR3 length is 13 residues.

This clonotype was observed a single time. Lacking the conserved final phenylalanine or tryptophan, this CDR3 likely reflects a read error. V is TRBV18 and J is TRBJ2-7; TRBD2 agrees at 8 bases. The CDR3 extends over 14 amino acids. CDR1 KGHSH and CDR2 LQKENI come from the germline V gene. J lost 3 bases, V lost 3 bases, and 4 bases had no gene match. The CDR3 sequence: CASSPGGGSYEQYL. In DNA form, the CDR3 reads TGTGCCAGCTCACCGGGCGGGGGGAGCTACGAGCAGTACTTA.

The chain employs TRBV6-5 and TRBJ2-2, with 8 bases fitting TRBD1. Germline CDR1 is MNHEY and CDR2 is SVGAGI. J gave up 4 bases and V 6 bases, and 7 bases lay outside the gene matches. The CDR3 length is 15 residues. The CDR3 sequence is CASRWTGTSTGELFF. The CDR3 DNA is TGTGCCAGCAGGTGGACAGGGACAAGCACCGGGGAGCTGTTTTTT.

The chain carries TRBV29-1 and TRBJ2-7; D tentatively fits TRBD1 or TRBD2 (5 bases each). Germline V gene lookup returns CDR1 SQVTM and CDR2 ANQGSEA. V lost 7 bases and J 2 bases, leaving 12 bases between the germline ends. The CDR3 contains 12 residues. The CDR3 bases are TGCAGCGGACAGCTCGGGGCCTACGAGCAGTACTTC. Translating it yields CSGQLGAYEQYF.

About this clonotype: Germline and junction disagree at one end, which may indicate a read error. The chain is built from TRBV7-8 and TRBJ1-1, with D unclear. The CDR3 runs 17 residues. Germline CDR1 and CDR2: SGHVS and FQNEAQ. Written as DNA, the CDR3 is TGTGCCAGAAGCGGGTTGATTGGGGTCCAGACGAACACGGAAGCTTTCTTT. This encodes CARSGLIGVQTNTEAFF.

This chain's CDR3 is CASSFEGVRDEQYF. The CDR3 nucleotides read TGTGCCAGCAGCTTCGAGGGAGTAAGGGACGAGCAGTACTTC. The genes are TRBV7-8 and TRBJ2-7; D possibly corresponds to TRBD2 (5 bases). V was clipped by 3 bases and J by 5 bases, with 14 bases between them. Germline assignment: CDR1 SGHVS and CDR2 FQNEAQ. This CDR3 comprises 14 residues.

The chain has TRBV28 and TRBJ1-5, with no clear D. From germline, CDR1 is MDHEN and CDR2 SYDVKM. Trimming removed 5 bases from V and 7 bases from J, with 12 bases in between. This CDR3 contains 13 residues. CDR3 sequence: CASSPSGEQPQHF. The CDR3 DNA sequence: TGTGCCAGCAGTCCGTCCGGGGAGCAGCCCCAGCATTTT.

This clonotype appeared a few times. The V call is TRBV19, the J call TRBJ1-1; D is undetermined. The CDR3 has 12 residues. Trimming took off 3 bases at V and 3 bases at J, with 5 bases between the two ends. Per germline, CDR1 LNHDA and CDR2 SQIVND (reference sequence). CDR3 protein: CASSMRDTEAFF. The CDR3 nucleotides read TGTGCCAGTAGTATGCGGGACACTGAAGCTTTCTTT. Variable domain in full (rest from reference TRBV19 and TRBJ1-1): DGGITQSPKYLFRKEGQNVTLSCEQNLNHDAMYWYRQDPGQGLRLIYYSQIVNDFQKGDIAEGYSVSREKKESFPLTVTSAQKNPTAFYLCASSMRDTEAFFGQGTRLTVV.

The chain has TRBV12-3 or TRBV12-4 and TRBJ2-5, with a weak D call TRBD1 (6 bases). CDR3 length: 13 residues. V was pared by 3 bases and J by 3 bases, with 8 bases between. The CDR3 is CASSFQGKETQYF. For the CDR3, the DNA is TGTGCCAGCAGTTTTCAGGGGAAAGAGACCCAGTACTTC.

This clonotype was seen just once. The chain combines TRBV6-6 with TRBJ2-3, with TRBD2 matching 10 bases. This CDR3 comprises 15 residues. Germline CDR1 reads MNHNY; CDR2 reads SVGAGI (reference sequence). Losses at the gene ends were 7 bases for V and 4 bases for J; bases not matched to a gene: 8. The DNA for the CDR3 is TGTGCCAGCATCCTATCTAGCGGGAGCTCAGATACGCAGTATTTT. Protein: CASILSSGSSDTQYF.

This clonotype was counted between two and nine times. The J gene is TRBJ1-3, the V gene TRBV5-4, with a possible D match to TRBD1 (5 bases). From germline, CDR1 is SGHNT and CDR2 YYREEE (reference sequence). The CDR3 totals 15 residues. Trimming removed 4 bases from V and 0 bases from J, with 11 bases in between. In nucleotides, the CDR3 is TGTGCCAGCAGCGGCGACAGCCGCTCTGGAAACACCATATATTTT. This translates into CASSGDSRSGNTIYF.

The V gene is TRBV20-1, the J gene TRBJ1-6, with TRBD1 matching 10 bases. CDR1 and CDR2 (germline): DFQATT, SNEGSKA (reference sequence). V dropped 4 bases and J dropped 10; count of bases not matched to a gene: 7. The CDR3 spans 14 residues. CDR3: CSATPGQGISPLHF. The CDR3 DNA follows: TGCAGTGCTACCCCGGGACAGGGGATCTCACCCCTCCACTTT.

This chain connects TRBV24-1 to TRBJ2-5, with D possibly TRBD2 on 6 matching bases. The germline V gene has CDR1 KGHDR and CDR2 SFDVKD. Deletions cut 4 bases from V and 1 base from J, with 12 bases between. The CDR3 totals 15 residues. CDR3 sequence reads: CATSDSGGSQETQYF. The CDR3, as DNA: TGTGCCACCAGTGACTCCGGGGGTTCCCAAGAGACCCAGTACTTC.

The table lists this clonotype with a few counts. The chain combines TRBV6-1 with TRBJ1-2; D gene ambiguous. V was pared by 6 bases and J by 1 base, with 15 bases between. Germline V gene sequence: CDR1 MNHNS, CDR2 SASEGT. This CDR3 comprises 15 residues. CDR3 region: CASSDTEALNYGYTF. CDR3 DNA sequence: TGTGCCAGCAGCGATACAGAAGCCCTTAACTATGGCTACACCTTC.

The rearrangement joins TRBV30 to TRBJ2-2, with D perhaps matching TRBD1 (6 bases). The V end lost 7 bases, the J end lost 3 bases, and 9 bases lay between the germline ends. In germline, CDR1 is GTSNPN, CDR2 SVGIG (reference sequence). This CDR3 has 12 amino acids. CDR3 DNA sequence: TGTGCCTCACAGGGCTACACCGGGGAGCTGTTTTTT. It translates to CASQGYTGELFF.

This clonotype was seen a handful of times. The rearrangement links TRBV4-1 to TRBJ2-3; D perhaps matches TRBD1 (6 bases). V was pared by 4 bases and J by 2 bases, with 10 bases between. Germline loops: CDR1 MGHRA, CDR2 YSYEKL. The CDR3 length is 14 residues. CDR3: CASSLRQDTDTQYF. In nucleotides, the CDR3 is TGCGCCAGCAGCCTTAGACAGGACACAGATACGCAGTATTTT.

The chain couples TRBV7-9 to TRBJ1-2; 7 positions match TRBD1. V trimming: 5 bases; J trimming: 5 bases; junction bases outside the gene matches: 14. The CDR3 totals 16 residues. Germline CDR1 is SEHNR and CDR2 is FQNEAQ (reference sequence). The CDR3 DNA reads as TGTGCCAGCAGCCCGGGACAGAGAATCCGGGTTTATGGCTACACCTTC. It encodes CASSPGQRIRVYGYTF.

The CDR3 nucleotides are TGTGCCAGCAGCTTAGATCCAGGGGGCGGTCGGGCAACTAATGAAAAACTGTTTTTT. Amino acid sequence: CASSLDPGGGRATNEKLFF. The chain has TRBV7-2 and TRBJ1-4; TRBD1 aligns across 8 bases. Germline values: CDR1 SGHTA, CDR2 FQGNSA. This CDR3 is 19 amino acids long. Trimming took 1 base from V and 0 from J; bases not matched to a gene: 10.

The sample holds a few counts of this clonotype. The chain links TRBV27 to TRBJ1-6, with D unresolved. Germline V lookup: CDR1 MNHEY, CDR2 SMNVEV (reference sequence). The V and J ends lost 5 bases and 7 bases respectively, with 15 bases between them. CDR3 length: 15 amino acids. As DNA, the CDR3 is TGTGCCAGCAGTCCCGCTTGGACTGGGAATTCACCCCTCCACTTT. Amino acid sequence: CASSPAWTGNSPLHF.

V is TRBV28 and J is TRBJ1-6; D is ambiguous. V was trimmed by 6 bases and J by 7 bases, leaving 10 bases between them. CDR3 size: 13 residues. The V gene's germline CDR1 is MDHEN and CDR2 SYDVKM. CDR3 sequence reads: CASRDPRNSPLHF. The CDR3 DNA reads TGTGCCAGCAGGGACCCTAGGAATTCACCCCTCCACTTT.

In this sample, this clonotype turned up a few times. The DNA for the CDR3 is TGTGCCAGCAGACCCGGGACAGGGAGATACAATGAGCAGTTCTTC. It encodes CASRPGTGRYNEQFF. The genes are TRBV28 and TRBJ2-1; TRBD1 agrees at 9 bases. From germline, CDR1 is MDHEN and CDR2 SYDVKM. This CDR3 is built from 15 residues. After removal of 6 bases from V and 4 bases from J, the junction contained 7 bases not matched to a gene.